The rows below give T cell receptor beta chains drawn from one sample of a study of T cells after yellow fever vaccination. TCRdb ran MiXCR on the 5' RACE reads and lists one entry per CDR3 protein. This sample has some 69,000 distinct CDR3 sequences, with about 6% found just once. The sample was CD4+ T cells sorted from PBMCs, taken around 16 days after the first yellow fever vaccination. The receptors stem from a man aged 18 to 30 who received the YFV17D yellow fever vaccine. The CDR3 runs from the conserved cysteine through the conserved F or W. D genes are given only for firm matches. The listing skips clone size in some rows; elsewhere it reads once, few, many or a size class.

cdr3_aa | cdr3_nt | clone_size | d_call | j_call | v_call
CARSHPRRGGEGLGTGELFF | TGTGCCAGAAGCCACCCCCGCCGAGGGGGCGAGGGGTTGGGCACCGGGGAGCTGTTTTTT | many | TRBD1 | TRBJ2-2 | TRBV11-2
CASASGPRETQYF | TGTGCCAGCGCCAGCGGGCCCCGGGAGACCCAGTACTTC | . | . | TRBJ2-5 | TRBV2
CSARRNTEAFF | TGCAGTGCTAGACGGAACACTGAAGCTTTCTTT | many | . | TRBJ1-1 | TRBV20-1
CASSLDSGGGNIQYF | TGTGCCAGCAGCTTAGACTCTGGAGGGGGAAACATTCAGTACTTC | many | . | TRBJ2-4 | TRBV7-9
CASSPGTANEKLFF | TGTGCCAGCAGTCCCGGGACAGCTAATGAAAAACTGTTTTTT | many | TRBD1 | TRBJ1-4 | TRBV6-5
CASSQDHRGPEQYF | TGCGCCAGCAGCCAAGATCACAGGGGCCCCGAGCAGTACTTC | many | TRBD1 | TRBJ2-7 | TRBV4-3
CASSLTGGATGELFF | TGTGCCAGCAGCTTAACAGGGGGCGCCACCGGGGAGCTGTTTTTT | many | TRBD1 | TRBJ2-2 | TRBV7-3
CASSLDRHYGYTF | TGTGCCAGCAGCTTAGACAGACACTATGGCTACACCTTC | many | . | TRBJ1-2 | TRBV7-2
CAWTTGDEQYF | TGTGCCTGGACTACAGGGGACGAGCAGTACTTC | many | TRBD1 | TRBJ2-7 | TRBV30
CASSLDGGAGDEQFF | TGTGCCAGCAGCTTAGATGGCGGGGCAGGCGATGAGCAGTTCTTC | many | . | TRBJ2-1 | TRBV11-2
CASTLQSGTPIF | TGTGCCAGCACTCTTCAATCCGGGACACCCATCTTC | many | . | TRBJ2-7 | TRBV12-3/TRBV12-4
CASSQPGAGKGNEQFF | TGTGCCAGCAGCCAACCCGGGGCGGGGAAAGGAAATGAGCAGTTCTTC | many | . | TRBJ2-1 | TRBV14
CASRATIRGPREQYF | TGTGCCAGCAGGGCTACCATCAGGGGTCCTCGGGAGCAGTACTTC | many | . | TRBJ2-7 | TRBV12-3/TRBV12-4
CASSESQRETQYF | TGTGCCAGCAGTGAAAGTCAGCGAGAGACCCAGTACTTC | many | . | TRBJ2-5 | TRBV2
CASSYRTENEQFF | TGCGCCAGCAGCTATCGGACTGAAAATGAGCAGTTCTTC | many | . | TRBJ2-1 | TRBV5-1
CSAHSRASRGYTQYF | TGCAGTGCACATTCGCGGGCATCAAGGGGCTATACGCAGTATTTT | many | . | TRBJ2-3 | TRBV20-1
CSVEGQGTGGYTF | TGCAGCGTGGAGGGACAGGGGACTGGCGGCTACACCTTC | many | TRBD1 | TRBJ1-2 | TRBV29-1
CASSVDRGGSPLHF | TGCGCCAGCAGCGTAGACAGGGGAGGTTCACCCCTCCACTTT | . | TRBD1 | TRBJ1-6 | TRBV5-1
CASSGASGGAPETQYF | TGCGCCAGCAGCGGAGCTAGCGGGGGGGCCCCAGAGACCCAGTACTTC | many | TRBD2 | TRBJ2-5 | TRBV5-1
CASTIGAQETQYF | TGTGCCAGCACCATCGGGGCACAAGAGACCCAGTACTTC | many | . | TRBJ2-5 | TRBV5-6
CASGFLETNEQFF | TGTGCTAGTGGTTTCCTAGAGACCAATGAGCAGTTCTTC | many | . | TRBJ2-1 | TRBV12-5
CASSPGTGKETQYF | TGTGCCAGCAGCCCCGGGACAGGGAAAGAGACCCAGTACTTC | many | TRBD1 | TRBJ2-5 | TRBV11-2
CAWSQGYRYNEQFF | TGTGCCTGGAGCCAGGGATACCGATACAATGAGCAGTTCTTC | many | . | TRBJ2-1 | TRBV30
CASSDPESGTQYF | TGCGCCAGCAGTGACCCCGAGTCGGGTACGCAGTATTTT | many | . | TRBJ2-3 | TRBV10-2
CPIIPGRPSGANVLTF | TGTCCTATAATTCCCGGACGTCCCTCTGGGGCCAACGTCCTGACTTTC | many | . | TRBJ2-6 | TRBV27
CASNTGSRAYEQYF | TGCGCCAGCAATACCGGGTCTCGAGCCTACGAGCAGTACTTC | many | . | TRBJ2-7 | TRBV10-2
CASRRGFGNSPLHF | TGTGCCAGCAGACGGGGCTTTGGGAATTCACCCCTCCACTTT | many | . | TRBJ1-6 | TRBV2
CASRIRGLDYGYTF | TGTGCCAGCAGGATACGGGGGCTCGACTATGGCTACACCTTC | many | . | TRBJ1-2 | TRBV6-1
CASREDVMNTEAFF | TGTGCCAGCCGGGAAGATGTTATGAACACTGAAGCTTTCTTT | many | . | TRBJ1-1 | TRBV7-4
CASSDPQDGGQTQYF | TGTGCCAGCAGCGATCCCCAAGACGGAGGACAGACCCAGTACTTC | many | . | TRBJ2-5 | TRBV7-3
CASSLADDASGGYTF | TGTGCCAGCAGCTTAGCGGATGACGCATCGGGTGGCTACACCTTC | many | . | TRBJ1-2 | TRBV11-2
CASSSDRGNWGYTF | TGTGCCAGCAGCTCGGACAGGGGGAATTGGGGCTACACCTTC | many | TRBD1 | TRBJ1-2 | TRBV5-4
CASSPGRYYGYTF | TGTGCCAGCAGCCCTGGTAGGTACTATGGCTACACCTTC | few | . | TRBJ1-2 | TRBV12-3/TRBV12-4
CASRRPEKNSPLHF | TGTGCCAGCAGGAGACCTGAAAAAAATTCACCCCTCCACTTT | many | . | TRBJ1-6 | TRBV2
CSARVAGGQDTEAFF | TGCAGTGCTAGAGTTGCAGGGGGTCAGGACACTGAAGCTTTCTTT | many | TRBD1 | TRBJ1-1 | TRBV20-1
CSVLSIGGETQYF | TGCAGTGTTCTGAGCATAGGGGGGGAGACCCAGTACTTC | many | . | TRBJ2-5 | TRBV20-1
CAISESQALAKNIQYF | TGTGCCATCAGTGAGTCACAGGCGCTAGCCAAAAACATTCAGTACTTC | many | . | TRBJ2-4 | TRBV10-3
CASSGTVNTEAFF | TGTGCCAGCAGTGGGACGGTGAACACTGAAGCTTTCTTT | many | . | TRBJ1-1 | TRBV6-1
CSARVLPNNEQFF | TGCAGTGCTAGAGTACTGCCCAACAATGAGCAGTTCTTC | many | . | TRBJ2-1 | TRBV20-1
CASRPLTANYGYTF | TGTGCCAGCAGACCACTGACGGCTAACTATGGCTACACCTTC | many | . | TRBJ1-2 | TRBV11-2
CASSQEGAYEQYF | TGTGCCAGCAGCCAAGAGGGGGCCTACGAGCAGTACTTC | many | . | TRBJ2-7 | TRBV3-1
CASSFPGQFSSLHF | TGTGCCAGCAGTTTTCCGGGACAGTTCTCCTCCCTCCACTTT | many | TRBD1 | TRBJ1-6 | TRBV12-3/TRBV12-4
CSARELPSGGGQETQYF | TGCAGTGCTAGAGAACTACCCTCCGGCGGCGGTCAAGAGACCCAGTACTTC | many | . | TRBJ2-5 | TRBV20-1
CASSFAGIYEQYF | TGCGCCAGCAGCTTTGCAGGGATCTACGAGCAGTACTTC | many | . | TRBJ2-7 | TRBV5-1
CASSLRGLNGYTF | TGTGCCAGCAGCTTACGGGGTCTCAATGGCTACACCTTC | many | . | TRBJ1-2 | TRBV7-9
CATSPGQGRNNEQFF | TGTGCCACCAGCCCGGGACAGGGGCGCAACAATGAGCAGTTCTTC | many | TRBD1 | TRBJ2-1 | TRBV24-1
CASSRDPGTGAHEQYF | TGTGCCAGCAGCCGAGACCCCGGGACAGGGGCCCACGAGCAGTACTTC | many | TRBD1 | TRBJ2-7 | TRBV7-6
CAISESVSDQPQHF | TGTGCCATCAGTGAGTCGGTCTCAGATCAGCCCCAGCATTTT | many | . | TRBJ1-5 | TRBV10-3
CAIGGHVGTEAYF | TGTGCCATCGGGGGGCACGTGGGCACTGAAGCTTACTTT | many | . | TRBJ1-1 | TRBV10-3
CSATGTPNTGELFF | TGCAGTGCGACCGGGACCCCGAACACCGGGGAGCTGTTTTTT | many | . | TRBJ2-2 | TRBV20-1